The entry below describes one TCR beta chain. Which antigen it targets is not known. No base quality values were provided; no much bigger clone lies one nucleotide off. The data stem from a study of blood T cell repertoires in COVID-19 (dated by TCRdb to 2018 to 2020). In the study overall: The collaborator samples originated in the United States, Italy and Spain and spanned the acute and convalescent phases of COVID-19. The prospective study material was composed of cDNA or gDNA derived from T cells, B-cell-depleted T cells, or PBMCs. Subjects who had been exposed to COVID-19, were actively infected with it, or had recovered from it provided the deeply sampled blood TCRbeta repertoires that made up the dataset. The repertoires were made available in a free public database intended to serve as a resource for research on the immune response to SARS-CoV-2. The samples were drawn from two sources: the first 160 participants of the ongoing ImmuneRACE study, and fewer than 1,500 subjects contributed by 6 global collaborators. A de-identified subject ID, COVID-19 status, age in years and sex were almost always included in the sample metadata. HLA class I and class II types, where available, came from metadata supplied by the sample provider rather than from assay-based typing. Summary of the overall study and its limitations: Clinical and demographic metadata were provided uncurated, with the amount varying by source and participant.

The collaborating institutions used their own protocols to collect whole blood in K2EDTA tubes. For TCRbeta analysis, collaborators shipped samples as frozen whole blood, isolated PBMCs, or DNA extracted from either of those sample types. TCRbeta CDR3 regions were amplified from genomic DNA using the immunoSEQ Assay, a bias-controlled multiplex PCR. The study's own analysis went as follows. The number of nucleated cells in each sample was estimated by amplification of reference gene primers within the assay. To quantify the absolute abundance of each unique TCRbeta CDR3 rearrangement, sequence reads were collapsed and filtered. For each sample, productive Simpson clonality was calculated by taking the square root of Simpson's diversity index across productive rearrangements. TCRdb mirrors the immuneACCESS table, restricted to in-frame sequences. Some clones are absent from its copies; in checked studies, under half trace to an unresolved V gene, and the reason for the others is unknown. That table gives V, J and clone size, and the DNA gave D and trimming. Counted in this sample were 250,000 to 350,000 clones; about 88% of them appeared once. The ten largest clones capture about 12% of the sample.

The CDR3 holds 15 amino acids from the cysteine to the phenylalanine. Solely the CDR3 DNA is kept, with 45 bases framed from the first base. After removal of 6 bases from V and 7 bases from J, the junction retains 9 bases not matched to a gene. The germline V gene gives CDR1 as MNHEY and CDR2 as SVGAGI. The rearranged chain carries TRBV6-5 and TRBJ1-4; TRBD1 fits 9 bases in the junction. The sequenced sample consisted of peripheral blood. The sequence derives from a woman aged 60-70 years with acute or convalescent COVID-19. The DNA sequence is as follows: TGTGCCAGCAGCTCCCCCGGGACAGGGCTTGAAAAACTGTTTTTT. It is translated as CASSSPGTGLEKLFF.